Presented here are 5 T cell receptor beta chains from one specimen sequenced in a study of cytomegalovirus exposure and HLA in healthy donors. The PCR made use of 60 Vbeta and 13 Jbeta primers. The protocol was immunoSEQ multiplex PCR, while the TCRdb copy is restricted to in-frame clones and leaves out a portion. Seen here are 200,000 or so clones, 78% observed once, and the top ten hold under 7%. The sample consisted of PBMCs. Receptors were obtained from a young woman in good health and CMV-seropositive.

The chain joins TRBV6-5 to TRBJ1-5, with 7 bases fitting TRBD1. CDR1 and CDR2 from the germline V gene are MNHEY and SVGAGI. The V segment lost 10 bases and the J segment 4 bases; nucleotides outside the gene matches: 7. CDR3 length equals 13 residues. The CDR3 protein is CATSGQINQPQHF. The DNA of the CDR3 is TGTGCCACCTCGGGACAGATAAATCAGCCCCAGCATTTT.

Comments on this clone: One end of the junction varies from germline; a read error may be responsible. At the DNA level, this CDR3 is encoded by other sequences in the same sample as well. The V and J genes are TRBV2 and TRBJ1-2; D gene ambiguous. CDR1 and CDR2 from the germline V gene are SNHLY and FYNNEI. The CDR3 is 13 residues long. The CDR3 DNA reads TGCGCCAGCAGTCAGAATCCTAACTATGGCTACACCTTC. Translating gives CASSQNPNYGYTF. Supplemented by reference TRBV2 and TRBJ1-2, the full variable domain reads EPEVTQTPSHQVTQMGQEVILRCVPISNHLYFYWYRQILGQKVEFLVSFYNNEISEKSEIFDDQFSVERPDGSNFTLKIRSTKLEDSAMYFCASSQNPNYGYTFGSGTRLTVV.

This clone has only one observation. The CDR3 DNA follows: TGTGCCAGCATCAGTTCTTCCAGCTCCTACAATGAGCAGTTCTTC. Translated, it gives CASISSSSSYNEQFF. This chain connects TRBV7-8 to TRBJ2-1; D unclear. The germline V gene has CDR1 SGHVS and CDR2 FQNEAQ. The CDR3 sequence is 15 residues long. The ends were cut back, 7 bases at V and 0 bases at J, with 13 bases in the middle.

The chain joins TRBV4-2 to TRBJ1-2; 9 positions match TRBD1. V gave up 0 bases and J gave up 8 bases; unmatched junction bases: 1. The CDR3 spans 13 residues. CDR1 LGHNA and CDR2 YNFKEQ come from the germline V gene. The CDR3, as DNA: TGTGCCAGCAGCCAAGAGGGGACAGGGGGCTACACCTTC. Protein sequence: CASSQEGTGGYTF.

Here the CDR3 reads CASSLAGDGPYEQYF. CDR3 in DNA: TGCGCCAGCAGCTTGGCAGGGGATGGTCCCTACGAGCAGTACTTC. This chain uses TRBV5-1 with TRBJ2-7; possible D gene TRBD1, 6 bases. The germline V gene has CDR1 SGHRS and CDR2 YFSETQ. The length of the CDR3 is 15 residues. Trimming took off 0 bases at V and 2 bases at J, with 12 bases between the two ends.